The present entry profiles one T cell receptor beta chain with its context. The target antigen is unknown. This CDR3 is 14 amino acids long. Trimming took 3 bases from V and 4 from J; bases not matched to a gene: 4. CDR1 is SGHNT and CDR2 is YYREEE in the germline V gene (reference sequence). One entry per CDR3 protein, called by TCRdb with MiXCR from the reads. The sample carries around 530,000 distinct CDR3 sequences, 26% recorded once. The source of the sample is a study of T cell repertoires in cytomegalovirus infection. For the study at large: Public TCR beta signatures were indicative of both CMV infection and a matching HLA type.

The study's findings and limits: The cumulative frequency of public TCR beta families distinguished individuals who carried CMV together with the relevant HLA. Clonotypes of TCR beta that were HLA-C-restricted and CMV-specific dominated the ex vivo response.

The rearrangement uses TRBV5-4 and TRBJ2-3; 8 bases align to TRBD1. The sequence was obtained from a human donor in good health (CMV status not recorded). Some clones in this sample may be carry-over from other donors' samples. The sequencing input was PBMCs. The DNA of the CDR3 is TGTGCCAGCAGCTGGGGACAGGATCCAGATACGCAGTATTTT. This encodes CASSWGQDPDTQYF. Complete variable domain (other parts from reference TRBV5-4 and TRBJ2-3): ETGVTQSPTHLIKTRGQQVTLRCSSQSGHNTVSWYQQALGQGPQFIFQYYREEENGRGNFPPRFSGLQFPNYSSELNVNALELDDSALYLCASSWGQDPDTQYFGPGTRLTVL.